This T cell receptor beta chain came from a study of HIV-infected patients and healthy controls. TCRdb recomputed calls from the 5' RACE reads with MiXCR, one row per CDR3 protein. The data show roughly 68,000 distinct CDR3 sequences, 15% to 20% seen once. V dropped 3 bases and J dropped 1 base, with 9 bases sitting between them. This CDR3 comprises 15 residues. This clonotype was detected only a few times. Sequencing was performed on CD4+ T cells from blood. This receptor was identified in a human donor in good health. The V gene is TRBV12-3 or TRBV12-4, the J gene TRBJ2-2; D is unresolved. As DNA, the CDR3 is TGTGCCAGCAGTTTTTCGGCGCGGAACACCGGGGAGCTGTTTTTT. This encodes CASSFSARNTGELFF.